The rows below give T cell receptor beta chains drawn from one sample of a study of blood T cell repertoires in COVID-19. The assay was immunoSEQ multiplex PCR, and TCRdb's table has in-frame clones only and misses some. The sample comprises approximately 220,000 clones, about 87% of which are singletons, and 1.2% rests with the top ten. Sequenced: PBMCs or T cells enriched from blood (not recorded which). Source of these receptors: a man aged 25 to 40 who had recovered from COVID-19. Each CDR3 is given without its conserved first and last residue. Size tells how often a clone was seen (once, few, many) or the class of an expanded clone, and some rows leave it out.

j_call: TRBJ1-3
v_call: TRBV3-1/TRBV3-2
clone_size: NA
cdr3_aa: ASSQDPGQASSGNTIY

j_call: TRBJ2-3
v_call: TRBV6-4
clone_size: NA
cdr3_aa: ASSASSGRADTQY

j_call: TRBJ2-7
v_call: TRBV2
clone_size: NA
cdr3_aa: ASSRTPSGSLYEQY

j_call: TRBJ2-3
v_call: TRBV11-3
clone_size: NA
cdr3_aa: WWESTDTQY

j_call: TRBJ2-7
v_call: TRBV2
clone_size: NA
cdr3_aa: ASNSNRDRISYEQY

j_call: TRBJ2-2
v_call: TRBV11-2
clone_size: NA
cdr3_aa: ASSLWGLAGGGELF

j_call: TRBJ1-2
v_call: TRBV25-1
clone_size: NA
cdr3_aa: ASSPPRGGT

j_call: TRBJ1-1
v_call: TRBV6-5
clone_size: NA
cdr3_aa: ASSFQGGDTEAF

j_call: TRBJ1-2
v_call: TRBV27
clone_size: NA
cdr3_aa: ASSLDRNYGYT

j_call: TRBJ1-6
v_call: TRBV7-9
clone_size: once
cdr3_aa: ASSKYDRANSPLH

j_call: TRBJ1-1
v_call: TRBV18
clone_size: NA
cdr3_aa: ASSAYRGTEAF

j_call: TRBJ2-7
v_call: TRBV27
clone_size: NA
cdr3_aa: ASSPWTGVRYEQY

j_call: TRBJ2-2
v_call: TRBV7-9
clone_size: NA
cdr3_aa: ASSHRNRGRDTGELF

j_call: TRBJ2-5
v_call: TRBV29-1
clone_size: NA
cdr3_aa: SVPQDMETQY

j_call: TRBJ2-6
v_call: TRBV4-2
clone_size: NA
cdr3_aa: ASSSLAGANVLT

j_call: TRBJ1-4
v_call: TRBV28
clone_size: NA
cdr3_aa: ASRTAGAYNEKLF

j_call: TRBJ2-7
v_call: TRBV27
clone_size: once
cdr3_aa: ASSFSAAYEQY

j_call: TRBJ2-1
v_call: TRBV9
clone_size: NA
cdr3_aa: ASSEGLAGGDNEQF

j_call: TRBJ1-6
v_call: TRBV3-1/TRBV3-2
clone_size: once
cdr3_aa: ASSQERAPSSYNSPLH

j_call: TRBJ2-2
v_call: TRBV11-3
clone_size: NA
cdr3_aa: ASSLVFTGNTGELF

j_call: TRBJ1-1
v_call: TRBV18
clone_size: NA
cdr3_aa: ASSPRQGSMNTEAF

j_call: TRBJ1-1
v_call: TRBV6-1
clone_size: NA
cdr3_aa: ASSDRRGGLAF

j_call: TRBJ1-2
v_call: TRBV19
clone_size: NA
cdr3_aa: ASSGGPTYGYT

j_call: TRBJ2-7
v_call: TRBV4-1
clone_size: NA
cdr3_aa: ASSQGGDFQVEQY

j_call: TRBJ1-6
v_call: TRBV7-6
clone_size: NA
cdr3_aa: ASSTRDSNNSPLH

j_call: TRBJ1-3
v_call: TRBV5-1
clone_size: NA
cdr3_aa: ASSLEPFSGNTIY

j_call: TRBJ2-3
v_call: TRBV19
clone_size: NA
cdr3_aa: ASSFSGSSTDTQY

j_call: TRBJ2-7
v_call: TRBV5-1
clone_size: once
cdr3_aa: ASRLRTEFSYEQY

j_call: TRBJ2-7
v_call: TRBV10-3
clone_size: NA
cdr3_aa: AISEPKVWDSETYEQY

j_call: TRBJ1-1
v_call: TRBV28
clone_size: NA
cdr3_aa: ASGQGKNTEAF

j_call: TRBJ1-5
v_call: TRBV4-1
clone_size: NA
cdr3_aa: ASSQDGGSQPQH

j_call: TRBJ2-1
v_call: TRBV2
clone_size: NA
cdr3_aa: ASSEAYRERVVHEQF

j_call: TRBJ1-2
v_call: TRBV30
clone_size: NA
cdr3_aa: AWSTGGAGPYGYT

j_call: TRBJ2-2
v_call: TRBV7-8
clone_size: NA
cdr3_aa: ASSLRRLAGAQTNTGELF

j_call: TRBJ2-3
v_call: TRBV2
clone_size: NA
cdr3_aa: ASSDGLADTDTQY

j_call: TRBJ2-1
v_call: TRBV28
clone_size: NA
cdr3_aa: ASSLPRTSGFSYNEQF

j_call: TRBJ2-2
v_call: TRBV24-1
clone_size: NA
cdr3_aa: ATRGAPNTGELF